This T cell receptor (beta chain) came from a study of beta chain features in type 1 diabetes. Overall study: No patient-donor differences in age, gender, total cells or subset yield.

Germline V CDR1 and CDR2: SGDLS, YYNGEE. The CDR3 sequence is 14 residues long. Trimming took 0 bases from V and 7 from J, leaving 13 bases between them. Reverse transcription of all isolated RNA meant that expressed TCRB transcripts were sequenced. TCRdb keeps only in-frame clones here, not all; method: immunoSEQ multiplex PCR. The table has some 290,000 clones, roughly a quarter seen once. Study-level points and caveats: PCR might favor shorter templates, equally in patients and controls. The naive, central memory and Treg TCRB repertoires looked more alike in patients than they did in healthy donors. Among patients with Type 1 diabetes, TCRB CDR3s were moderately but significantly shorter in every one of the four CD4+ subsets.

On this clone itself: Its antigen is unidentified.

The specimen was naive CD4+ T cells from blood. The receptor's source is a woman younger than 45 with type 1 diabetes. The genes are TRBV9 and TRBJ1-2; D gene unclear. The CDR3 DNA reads TGTGCCAGCAGCGTAGATGGCCAGACGGGTGGCTACACCTTC. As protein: CASSVDGQTGGYTF.